Listed below are T cell receptor beta chains from one sample, sequenced in a study of T cell repertoires in aging, cancer and after chemotherapy. TCRdb re-analysed the multiplex PCR reads in MiXCR, keeping a single row per CDR3 protein. The repertoire consists of about 17,000 distinct CDR3 sequences, with 50% occurring once and the leading ten covering roughly a tenth. Input material: blood. The origin of the receptors is a human donor in good health. Each CDR3 is given with its conserved first and last residue. Fields, in order: clone size, J gene, D gene, V gene, CDR3 length, CDR3 DNA, CDR3 protein. A D gene is named only where the DNA matches it firmly. Clone size is stated in some rows and not others, as once, few, many or a class when expanded.

size: .
J: TRBJ1-2
D: TRBD1
V: TRBV6-1
length: 14
DNA: TGTGCCAGCAGTGCTCCCGGGACAGGGCCCTTTTACACCTTC
CDR3: CASSAPGTGPFYTF

size: .
J: TRBJ1-4
D: .
V: TRBV18
length: 13
DNA: TGTGCCAGCGCACAGACAGTGAATGAAAAACTGTTTTTT
CDR3: CASAQTVNEKLFF

size: .
J: TRBJ2-3
D: .
V: TRBV11-2
length: 14
DNA: TGTGCCAGCAGCTTAGGTCGGGCGTCAGATACGCAGTATTTT
CDR3: CASSLGRASDTQYF

size: .
J: TRBJ1-1
D: .
V: TRBV6-1
length: 15
DNA: TGTGCCAGCAGTGAAGACAGGGACATGAACACTGAAGCTTTCTTT
CDR3: CASSEDRDMNTEAFF

size: .
J: TRBJ2-5
D: .
V: TRBV6-5
length: 12
DNA: TGTGCCAGCAGTACCAGGGCAGAGACCCAGTACTTC
CDR3: CASSTRAETQYF

size: .
J: TRBJ1-4
D: .
V: TRBV6-6
length: 15
DNA: TGTGCCAGCAGTTACGAGGGGGGAAGTAATGAAAAACTGTTTTTT
CDR3: CASSYEGGSNEKLFF

size: .
J: TRBJ2-1
D: .
V: TRBV19
length: 15
DNA: TGTGCCAGTAGTATAGTCCGACAGGTATACAATGAGCAGTTCTTC
CDR3: CASSIVRQVYNEQFF

size: .
J: TRBJ2-7
D: .
V: TRBV27
length: 12
DNA: TGTGCCAGCTCCCCAGCAGGGGCCGAGCAGTACTTC
CDR3: CASSPAGAEQYF

size: medium-sized
J: TRBJ2-1
D: TRBD1
V: TRBV29-1
length: 10
DNA: TGCAGCTCAGGGGGAAATGAGCAGTTCTTC
CDR3: CSSGGNEQFF

size: .
J: TRBJ2-3
D: TRBD2
V: TRBV27
length: 17
DNA: TGTGCCAGCAGTCAGGGACTAGCGAGGATTAGCACAGATACGCAGTATTTT
CDR3: CASSQGLARISTDTQYF

size: few
J: TRBJ2-3
D: TRBD2
V: TRBV6-2/TRBV6-3
length: 16
DNA: TGTGCCAGCAGTTACTCATCTAGCGGGAGACCAGATACGCAGTATTTT
CDR3: CASSYSSSGRPDTQYF

size: few
J: TRBJ2-6
D: .
V: TRBV5-4
length: 15
DNA: TGTGCCAGCAGCTTGCCGGGGTCTGGGGCCAACGTCCTGACTTTC
CDR3: CASSLPGSGANVLTF

size: .
J: TRBJ2-1
D: TRBD1
V: TRBV27
length: 16
DNA: TGTGCCAGCGGGACCCTCTGGGGACAGGGTCCTAATGAGCAGTTCTTC
CDR3: CASGTLWGQGPNEQFF

size: once
J: TRBJ2-6
D: .
V: TRBV27
length: 15
DNA: TGTGCCAGCAGTTTAATAGGAGCTGGGGCCAACGTCCTGACTTTC
CDR3: CASSLIGAGANVLTF

size: .
J: TRBJ2-5
D: .
V: TRBV12-3/TRBV12-4
length: 14
DNA: TGTGCCAGCAGTTTCGGTGGTGGGGGGGAGACCCAGTACTTC
CDR3: CASSFGGGGETQYF

size: .
J: TRBJ2-1
D: TRBD1
V: TRBV6-1
length: 15
DNA: TGTGCCAGCAGCCCCGACAGGGGATATGGCAATGAGCAGTTCTTC
CDR3: CASSPDRGYGNEQFF

size: .
J: TRBJ2-1
D: TRBD2
V: TRBV6-2/TRBV6-3
length: 15
DNA: TGTGCCAGCAGTTACTCTAGCGGGAATCGCAATGAGCAGTTCTTC
CDR3: CASSYSSGNRNEQFF

size: few
J: TRBJ2-1
D: TRBD2
V: TRBV19
length: 14
DNA: TGTGCCAGTAGTGCTAGCGGATCCTACAATGAGCAGTTCTTC
CDR3: CASSASGSYNEQFF

size: medium-sized
J: TRBJ2-3
D: .
V: TRBV29-1
length: 15
DNA: TGCAGCGTCCAAGAAGGGGCGGCGGGCACAGATACGCAGTATTTT
CDR3: CSVQEGAAGTDTQYF

size: .
J: TRBJ2-2
D: TRBD1
V: TRBV6-5
length: 16
DNA: TGTGCCAGCAGTTACTTCGGGACAGCAAATACCGGGGAGCTGTTTTTT
CDR3: CASSYFGTANTGELFF

size: few
J: TRBJ1-5
D: TRBD1
V: TRBV6-2/TRBV6-3
length: 15
DNA: TGTGCCAGCAGTGGGGACAGGGCAAGCAATCAGCCCCAGCATTTT
CDR3: CASSGDRASNQPQHF

size: few
J: TRBJ2-3
D: .
V: TRBV6-6
length: 18
DNA: TGTGCCAGCAGTTACGGGCTGGCACTAATTCTTAGCACAGATACGCAGTATTTT
CDR3: CASSYGLALILSTDTQYF

size: .
J: TRBJ2-1
D: .
V: TRBV11-1
length: 15
DNA: TGTGCCAGCAGCTTCCACCCGGCCCCGGGGAATGAGCAGTTCTTC
CDR3: CASSFHPAPGNEQFF

size: few
J: TRBJ2-1
D: .
V: TRBV19
length: 15
DNA: TGTGCCAGTAGTATATTGGGGGGCGGAGGCAATGAGCAGTTCTTC
CDR3: CASSILGGGGNEQFF

size: .
J: TRBJ2-7
D: TRBD2
V: TRBV19
length: 12
DNA: TGTGCCAGCAGGGACTATGCCTACGAGCAGTACTTC
CDR3: CASRDYAYEQYF

size: once
J: TRBJ1-5
D: .
V: TRBV30
length: 12
DNA: TGTGCCTGGAGTGTGGGGGGTCAGCCCCAGCATTTT
CDR3: CAWSVGGQPQHF

size: .
J: TRBJ2-1
D: TRBD2
V: TRBV29-1
length: 15
DNA: TGCAGCGTTCCCGGGGGGTCCTCCTCCTACAATGATCAGTTCTTC
CDR3: CSVPGGSSSYNDQFF

size: few
J: TRBJ2-2
D: .
V: TRBV6-5
length: 15
DNA: TGTGCCAGCAGTTACTCTGCAGGGAACACCGGGGAGCTGTTTTTT
CDR3: CASSYSAGNTGELFF

size: few
J: TRBJ2-1
D: TRBD1
V: TRBV18
length: 16
DNA: TGTGCCAGCTCACCGCCCAGGGACAGGGCAAACAATGAGCAGTTCTTC
CDR3: CASSPPRDRANNEQFF

size: once
J: TRBJ2-7
D: .
V: TRBV6-5
length: 13
DNA: TGTGCCAGCAGCTGGTCAGGGGCTAGCGAGCAGTACTTC
CDR3: CASSWSGASEQYF

size: .
J: TRBJ1-2
D: .
V: TRBV30
length: 14
DNA: TGTGCCTGGAGTGGAGGGGGATCTAACTATGGCTACACCTTC
CDR3: CAWSGGGSNYGYTF

size: .
J: TRBJ2-7
D: TRBD2
V: TRBV5-6
length: 15
DNA: TGTGCCAGCAGCTCCCAAACTCGGGGGGGCTACGAGCAGTACTTC
CDR3: CASSSQTRGGYEQYF

size: .
J: TRBJ2-3
D: TRBD2
V: TRBV5-6
length: 16
DNA: TGTGCCAGCAGCCCTCGGACTAGCGGGAGGCTGGATACGCAGTATTTT
CDR3: CASSPRTSGRLDTQYF

size: few
J: TRBJ1-2
D: TRBD1
V: TRBV29-1
length: 13
DNA: TGCAGCGTTGAAGATCCAGGGGGCTATGGCTACACCTTC
CDR3: CSVEDPGGYGYTF

size: few
J: TRBJ2-1
D: TRBD2
V: TRBV12-3/TRBV12-4
length: 15
DNA: TGTGCCAGCAGTTTAGGGACTAGCGGTTACAATGAGCAGTTCTTC
CDR3: CASSLGTSGYNEQFF

size: .
J: TRBJ2-7
D: TRBD2
V: TRBV6-1
length: 15
DNA: TGTGCCAGCAGAGGCGGGGCTAGCGGGAGCTACGAGCAGTACTTC
CDR3: CASRGGASGSYEQYF

size: .
J: TRBJ2-7
D: .
V: TRBV11-1
length: 13
DNA: TGTGCCAGCACCCTCCCCGCCTCCTACGAGCAGTACTTC
CDR3: CASTLPASYEQYF

size: few
J: TRBJ1-6
D: TRBD1
V: TRBV19
length: 15
DNA: TGTGCCAGTAGTCCCCGGGACAGATTAAATTCACCCCTCCACTTT
CDR3: CASSPRDRLNSPLHF

size: .
J: TRBJ2-1
D: TRBD1
V: TRBV27
length: 12
DNA: TGTGCCGCCTGGACAGGGGGAAACGAGCAGTTCTTC
CDR3: CAAWTGGNEQFF

size: .
J: TRBJ2-7
D: TRBD2
V: TRBV19
length: 14
DNA: TGTGCCAGTAGTCCGGGGACTAGCGGCTACGAGCAGTACTTC
CDR3: CASSPGTSGYEQYF

size: .
J: TRBJ2-1
D: TRBD1
V: TRBV27
length: 15
DNA: TGTGCCAGCAGTGTCGGGACAGGGGGTAACAATGAGCAGTTCTTC
CDR3: CASSVGTGGNNEQFF

size: .
J: TRBJ1-5
D: .
V: TRBV12-3/TRBV12-4
length: 12
DNA: TGTGCCAGCAGTTTCCAGAATCAGCCCCAGCATTTT
CDR3: CASSFQNQPQHF

size: .
J: TRBJ2-4
D: TRBD2
V: TRBV19
length: 16
DNA: TGTGCCAGCACACCCCGGCCGGGACTAGGAGGAAACATTCAGTACTTC
CDR3: CASTPRPGLGGNIQYF

size: medium-sized
J: TRBJ2-3
D: TRBD1
V: TRBV19
length: 15
DNA: TGTGCCAGTAGTACGGGACAGGGCCACACAGATACGCAGTATTTT
CDR3: CASSTGQGHTDTQYF

size: once
J: TRBJ1-1
D: .
V: TRBV13
length: 14
DNA: TGTGCCAGCAGCCCGGGCCTCACGAACACTGAAGCTTTCTTT
CDR3: CASSPGLTNTEAFF

size: .
J: TRBJ2-2
D: .
V: TRBV6-6
length: 14
DNA: TGTGCCAGCAGTTTGCGGGGAAGAGGCGGGGAGCTGTTTTTT
CDR3: CASSLRGRGGELFF

size: .
J: TRBJ2-7
D: .
V: TRBV12-3/TRBV12-4
length: 14
DNA: TGTGCCAGCAGTTTAAGGGACGGCTACTACGAGCAGTACTTC
CDR3: CASSLRDGYYEQYF

size: few
J: TRBJ2-7
D: .
V: TRBV6-5
length: 14
DNA: TGTGCCAGCAGCCGAACCCAGGGTTCCTACGAGCAGTACTTC
CDR3: CASSRTQGSYEQYF

size: .
J: TRBJ2-3
D: TRBD2
V: TRBV12-3/TRBV12-4
length: 15
DNA: TGTGCCAGCAGGGCACAAGCGGGAGGGTCAGATACGCAGTATTTT
CDR3: CASRAQAGGSDTQYF

size: .
J: TRBJ2-1
D: TRBD1
V: TRBV6-5
length: 13
DNA: TGTGCCAGCATCAAAACAGGGGGCCATGAGCAGTTCTTC
CDR3: CASIKTGGHEQFF

size: few
J: TRBJ2-3
D: .
V: TRBV19
length: 15
DNA: TGTGCCAGCCGAACCAACCAGGGTCGCGCAGATACGCAGTATTTT
CDR3: CASRTNQGRADTQYF

size: .
J: TRBJ2-1
D: TRBD1
V: TRBV29-1
length: 16
DNA: TGCAGCGTTGAGCCCCCTGACAGGGGGACTTACAAAGAGCAGTTCTTC
CDR3: CSVEPPDRGTYKEQFF

size: .
J: TRBJ1-5
D: TRBD1
V: TRBV4-1
length: 16
DNA: TGCGCCAGCAGCCGCGGACAGGGGGTGAGCAATCAGCCCCAGCATTTT
CDR3: CASSRGQGVSNQPQHF

size: .
J: TRBJ2-3
D: .
V: TRBV6-5
length: 14
DNA: TGTGCCAGCACCCCCGGCCGATTAGGGGATACGCAGTATTTT
CDR3: CASTPGRLGDTQYF

size: .
J: TRBJ2-3
D: TRBD2
V: TRBV19
length: 15
DNA: TGTGCCAGTAGGTCCCGTAGCGGGAGGGCAGATACGCAGTATTTT
CDR3: CASRSRSGRADTQYF

size: .
J: TRBJ2-7
D: TRBD2
V: TRBV6-6
length: 12
DNA: TGTGCCAGCCCTCGGGGGAGGGACGAGCAGTACTTC
CDR3: CASPRGRDEQYF

size: .
J: TRBJ1-6
D: .
V: TRBV6-4
length: 13
DNA: TGTGCCAGCAGTGACAACGATAATTCACCCCTCCACTTT
CDR3: CASSDNDNSPLHF

size: .
J: TRBJ2-7
D: .
V: TRBV5-6
length: 16
DNA: TGTGCCAGCAGCTTCGCGGGCCCTAATCGGGGGTACGAGCAGTACTTC
CDR3: CASSFAGPNRGYEQYF

size: .
J: TRBJ1-2
D: .
V: TRBV5-4
length: 14
DNA: TGTGCCAGCAGCTTGACGACAGATACATATGGCTACACCTTC
CDR3: CASSLTTDTYGYTF